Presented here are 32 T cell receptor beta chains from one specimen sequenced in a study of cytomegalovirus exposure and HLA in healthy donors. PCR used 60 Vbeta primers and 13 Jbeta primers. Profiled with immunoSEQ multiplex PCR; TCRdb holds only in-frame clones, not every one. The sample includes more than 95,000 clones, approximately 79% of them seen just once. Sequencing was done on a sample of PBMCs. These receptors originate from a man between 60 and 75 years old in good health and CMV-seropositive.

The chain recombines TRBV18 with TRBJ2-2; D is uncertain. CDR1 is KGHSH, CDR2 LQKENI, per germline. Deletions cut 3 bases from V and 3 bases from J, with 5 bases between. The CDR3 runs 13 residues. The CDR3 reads CASSPRDTGELFF. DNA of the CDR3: TGTGCCAGCTCACCCCGGGACACCGGGGAGCTGTTTTTT.

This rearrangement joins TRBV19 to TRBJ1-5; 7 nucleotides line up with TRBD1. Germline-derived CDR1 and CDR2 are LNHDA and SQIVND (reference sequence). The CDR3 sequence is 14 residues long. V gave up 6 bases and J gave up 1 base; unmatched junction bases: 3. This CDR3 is CASRRQGSNQPQHF. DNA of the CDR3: TGTGCCAGTAGAAGACAGGGCAGCAATCAGCCCCAGCATTTT.

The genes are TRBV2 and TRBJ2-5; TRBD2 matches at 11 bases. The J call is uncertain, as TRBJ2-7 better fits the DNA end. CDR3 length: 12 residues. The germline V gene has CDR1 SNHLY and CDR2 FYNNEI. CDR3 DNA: TGTGCCACGGGACTAGCGGTCTACGAGCAGTACTTC. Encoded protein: CATGLAVYEQYF.

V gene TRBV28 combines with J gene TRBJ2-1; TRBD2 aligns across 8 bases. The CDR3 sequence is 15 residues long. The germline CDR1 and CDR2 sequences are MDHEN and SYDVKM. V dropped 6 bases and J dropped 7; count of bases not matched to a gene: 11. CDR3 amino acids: CASRTGGAGGNEQFF. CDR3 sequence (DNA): TGTGCCAGCAGGACGGGCGGGGCGGGGGGAAATGAGCAGTTCTTC.

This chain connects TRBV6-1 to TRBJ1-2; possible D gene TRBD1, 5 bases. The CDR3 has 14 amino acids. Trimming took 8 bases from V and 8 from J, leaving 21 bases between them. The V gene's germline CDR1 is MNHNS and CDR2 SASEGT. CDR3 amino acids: CASRLGKGRGGYTF. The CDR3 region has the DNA TGTGCCAGCCGCCTGGGAAAGGGGCGCGGCGGCTACACCTTC.

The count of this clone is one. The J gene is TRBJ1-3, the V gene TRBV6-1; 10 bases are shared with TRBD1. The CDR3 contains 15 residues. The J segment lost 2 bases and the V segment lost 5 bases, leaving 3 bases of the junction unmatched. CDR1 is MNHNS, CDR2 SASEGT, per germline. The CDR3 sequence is CASSTTGGTGNTIYF. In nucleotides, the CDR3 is TGTGCCAGCAGTACGACAGGGGGCACTGGAAACACCATATATTTT.

The chain's CDR3 is CASRNRGRNTGELFF. CDR3 bases: TGTGCCAGTAGGAACAGGGGGCGGAACACCGGGGAGCTGTTTTTT. The V call is TRBV19, the J call TRBJ2-2; 9 bases fit TRBD1. The CDR3 is 15 amino acids. The germline V gene encodes CDR1 LNHDA and CDR2 SQIVND (reference sequence). Unmatched junction bases numbered 3, after V lost 6 bases and J lost 1 base.

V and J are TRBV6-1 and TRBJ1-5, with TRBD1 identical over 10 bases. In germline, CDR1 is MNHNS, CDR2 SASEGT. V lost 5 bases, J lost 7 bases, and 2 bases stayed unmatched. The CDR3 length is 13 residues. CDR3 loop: CASSRDRGQPQHF. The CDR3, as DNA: TGTGCCAGCAGTAGGGACAGGGGCCAGCCCCAGCATTTT.

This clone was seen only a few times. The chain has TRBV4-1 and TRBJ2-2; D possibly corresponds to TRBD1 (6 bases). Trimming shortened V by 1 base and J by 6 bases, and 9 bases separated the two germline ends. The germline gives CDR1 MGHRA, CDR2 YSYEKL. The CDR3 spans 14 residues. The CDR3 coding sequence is TGCGCCAGCAGCCAAGGACAGGCGCCCGGGGAGCTGTTTTTT. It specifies CASSQGQAPGELFF.

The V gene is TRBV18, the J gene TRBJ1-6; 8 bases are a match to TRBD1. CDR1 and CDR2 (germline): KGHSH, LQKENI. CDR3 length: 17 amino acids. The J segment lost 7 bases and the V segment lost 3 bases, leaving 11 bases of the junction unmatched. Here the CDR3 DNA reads TGTGCCAGCTCACCCACCAGGACAGGGCGAAGCAATTCACCCCTCCACTTT. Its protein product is CASSPTRTGRSNSPLHF.

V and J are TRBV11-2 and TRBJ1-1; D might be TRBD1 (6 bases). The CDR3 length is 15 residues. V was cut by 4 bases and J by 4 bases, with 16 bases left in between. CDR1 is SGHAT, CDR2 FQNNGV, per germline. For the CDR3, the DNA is TGTGCCAGCAGCTACCTTGGGGGGGCCGGCACTGAAGCTTTCTTT. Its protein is CASSYLGGAGTEAFF. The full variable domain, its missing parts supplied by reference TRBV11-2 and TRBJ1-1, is EAGVAQSPRYKIIEKRQSVAFWCNPISGHATLYWYQQILGQGPKLLIQFQNNGVVDDSQLPKDRFSAERLKGVDSTLKIQPAKLEDSAVYLCASSYLGGAGTEAFFGQGTRLTVV.

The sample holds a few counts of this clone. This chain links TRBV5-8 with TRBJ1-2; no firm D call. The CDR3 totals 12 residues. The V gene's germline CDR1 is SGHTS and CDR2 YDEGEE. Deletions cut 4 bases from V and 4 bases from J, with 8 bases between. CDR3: CASSKTGYGYTF. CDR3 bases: TGTGCCAGCAGCAAGACTGGCTATGGCTACACCTTC.

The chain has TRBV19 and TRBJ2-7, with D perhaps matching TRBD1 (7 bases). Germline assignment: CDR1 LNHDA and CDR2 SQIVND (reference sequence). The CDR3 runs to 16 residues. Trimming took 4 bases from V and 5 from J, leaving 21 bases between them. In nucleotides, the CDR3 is TGTGCCAGTAGTACCGGGGGCAGGGGGTTTGCCAACGAGCAGTACTTC. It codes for CASSTGGRGFANEQYF. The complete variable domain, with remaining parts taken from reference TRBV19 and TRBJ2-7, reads DGGITQSPKYLFRKEGQNVTLSCEQNLNHDAMYWYRQDPGQGLRLIYYSQIVNDFQKGDIAEGYSVSREKKESFPLTVTSAQKNPTAFYLCASSTGGRGFANEQYFGPGTRLTVT.

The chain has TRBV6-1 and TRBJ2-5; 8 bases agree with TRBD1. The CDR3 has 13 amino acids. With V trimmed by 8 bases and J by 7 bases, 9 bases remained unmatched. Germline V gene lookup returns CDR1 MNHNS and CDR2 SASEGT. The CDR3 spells CASSDRVGATQYF. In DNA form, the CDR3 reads TGTGCCAGCTCGGACAGGGTCGGGGCGACCCAGTACTTC.

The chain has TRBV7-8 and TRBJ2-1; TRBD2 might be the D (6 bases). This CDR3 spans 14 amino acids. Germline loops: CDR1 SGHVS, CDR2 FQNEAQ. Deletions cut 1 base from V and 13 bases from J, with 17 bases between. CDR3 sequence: CASSLVYGGGLQFF. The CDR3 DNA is TGTGCCAGCAGCTTAGTTTACGGCGGAGGGCTTCAGTTCTTC.

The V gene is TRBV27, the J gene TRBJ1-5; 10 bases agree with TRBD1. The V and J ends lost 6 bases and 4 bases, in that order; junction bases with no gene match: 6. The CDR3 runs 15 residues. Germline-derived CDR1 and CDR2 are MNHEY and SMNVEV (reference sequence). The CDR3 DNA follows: TGTGCCAGCAGCTGGACAGGGGGGATAAATCAGCCCCAGCATTTT. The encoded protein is CASSWTGGINQPQHF.

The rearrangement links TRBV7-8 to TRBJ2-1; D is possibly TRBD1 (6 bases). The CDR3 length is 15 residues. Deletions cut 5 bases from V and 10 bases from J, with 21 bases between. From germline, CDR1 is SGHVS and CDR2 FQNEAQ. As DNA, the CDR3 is TGTGCCAGCAGCCCCGTGGACAAAGGGGGTGTGGAGCAGTTCTTC. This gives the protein CASSPVDKGGVEQFF.

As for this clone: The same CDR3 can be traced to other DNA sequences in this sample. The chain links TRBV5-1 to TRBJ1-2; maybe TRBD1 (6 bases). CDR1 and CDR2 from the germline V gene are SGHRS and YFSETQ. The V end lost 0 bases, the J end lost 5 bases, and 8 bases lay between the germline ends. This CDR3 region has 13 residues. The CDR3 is CASSLGTAYGYTF. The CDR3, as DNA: TGCGCCAGCAGCTTGGGGACAGCTTATGGCTACACCTTC.

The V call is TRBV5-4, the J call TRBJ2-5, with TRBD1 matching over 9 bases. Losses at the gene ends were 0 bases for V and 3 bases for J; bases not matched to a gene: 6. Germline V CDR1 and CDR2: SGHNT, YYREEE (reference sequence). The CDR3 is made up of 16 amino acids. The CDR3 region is CASSLGGQGREETQYF. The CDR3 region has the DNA TGTGCCAGCAGCTTGGGGGGACAGGGTCGGGAAGAGACCCAGTACTTC.

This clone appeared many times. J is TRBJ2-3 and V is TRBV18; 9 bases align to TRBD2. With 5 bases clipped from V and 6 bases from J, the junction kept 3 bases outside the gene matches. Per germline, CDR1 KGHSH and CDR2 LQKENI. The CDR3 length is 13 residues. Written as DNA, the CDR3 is TGTGCCAGCTCAGTAGCGGGGGACGATACGCAGTATTTT. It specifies CASSVAGDDTQYF.

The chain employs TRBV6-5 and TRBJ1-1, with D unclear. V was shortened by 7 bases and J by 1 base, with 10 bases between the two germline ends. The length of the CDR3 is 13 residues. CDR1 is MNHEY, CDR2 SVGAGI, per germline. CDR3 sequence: CASNLQANTEAFF. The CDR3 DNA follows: TGTGCCAGCAACCTGCAGGCGAACACTGAAGCTTTCTTT.

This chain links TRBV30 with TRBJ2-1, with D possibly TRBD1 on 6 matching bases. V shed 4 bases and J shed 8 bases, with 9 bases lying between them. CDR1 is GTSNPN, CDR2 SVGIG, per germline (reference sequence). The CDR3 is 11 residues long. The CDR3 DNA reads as TGTGCCTGGACAGGGGCGGATGAGCAGTTCTTC. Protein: CAWTGADEQFF.

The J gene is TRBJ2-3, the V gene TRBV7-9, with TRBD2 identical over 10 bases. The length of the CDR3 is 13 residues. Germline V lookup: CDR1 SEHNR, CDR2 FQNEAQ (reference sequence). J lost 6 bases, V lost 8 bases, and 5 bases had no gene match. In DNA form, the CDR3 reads TGTGCCAGCGGATCACTAGCGGGGGATACGCAGTATTTT. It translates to CASGSLAGDTQYF.

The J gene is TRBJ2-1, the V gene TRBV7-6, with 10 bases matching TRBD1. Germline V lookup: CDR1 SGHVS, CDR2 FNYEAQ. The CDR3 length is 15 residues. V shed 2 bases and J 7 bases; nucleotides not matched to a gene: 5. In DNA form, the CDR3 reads TGTGCCAGCAGCTTAAGGACAGGGGGATTTAATGAGCAGTTCTTC. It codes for CASSLRTGGFNEQFF.

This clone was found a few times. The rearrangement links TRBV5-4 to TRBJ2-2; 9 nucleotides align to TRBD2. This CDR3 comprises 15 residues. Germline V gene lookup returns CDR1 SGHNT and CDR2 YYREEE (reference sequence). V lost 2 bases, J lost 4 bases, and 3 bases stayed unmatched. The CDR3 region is CASSFGGGGTGELFF. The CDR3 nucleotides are TGTGCCAGCAGCTTTGGCGGGGGGGGCACCGGGGAGCTGTTTTTT.

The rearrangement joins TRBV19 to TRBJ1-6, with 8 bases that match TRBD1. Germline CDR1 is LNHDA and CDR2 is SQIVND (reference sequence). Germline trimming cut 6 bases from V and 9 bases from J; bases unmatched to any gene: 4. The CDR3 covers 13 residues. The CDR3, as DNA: TGTGCCAGTAGGGACAGGGTGAGTTCACCCCTCCACTTT. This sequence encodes CASRDRVSSPLHF.

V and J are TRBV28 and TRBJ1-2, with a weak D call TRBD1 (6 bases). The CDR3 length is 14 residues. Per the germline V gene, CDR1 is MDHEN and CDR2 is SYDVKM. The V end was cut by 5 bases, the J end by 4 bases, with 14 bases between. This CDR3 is CASSLGGGPYGYTF. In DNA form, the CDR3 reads TGTGCCAGCAGTCTAGGGGGGGGGCCCTATGGCTACACCTTC.

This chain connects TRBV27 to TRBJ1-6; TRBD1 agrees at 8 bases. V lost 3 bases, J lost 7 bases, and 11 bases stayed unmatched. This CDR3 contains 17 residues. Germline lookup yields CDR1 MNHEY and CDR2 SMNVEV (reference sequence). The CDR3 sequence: CASSLGWEDRANSPLHF. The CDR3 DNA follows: TGTGCCAGCAGTTTGGGGTGGGAGGACAGGGCGAATTCACCCCTCCACTTT.

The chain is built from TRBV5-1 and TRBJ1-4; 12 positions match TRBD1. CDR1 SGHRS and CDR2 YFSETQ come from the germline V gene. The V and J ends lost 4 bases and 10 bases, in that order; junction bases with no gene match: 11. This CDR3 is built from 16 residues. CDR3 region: CASSGDTGTGGGKLFF. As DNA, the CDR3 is TGCGCCAGCAGCGGAGACACCGGGACAGGGGGCGGAAAACTGTTTTTT. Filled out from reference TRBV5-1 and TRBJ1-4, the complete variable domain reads KAGVTQTPRYLIKTRGQQVTLSCSPISGHRSVSWYQQTPGQGLQFLFEYFSETQRNKGNFPGRFSGRQFSNSRSEMNVSTLELGDSALYLCASSGDTGTGGGKLFFGSGTQLSVL.

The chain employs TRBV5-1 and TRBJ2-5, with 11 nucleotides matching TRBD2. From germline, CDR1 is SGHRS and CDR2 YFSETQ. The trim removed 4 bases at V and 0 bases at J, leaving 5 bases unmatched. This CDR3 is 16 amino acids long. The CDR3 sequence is CASSLGTSGNQETQYF. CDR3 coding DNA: TGCGCCAGCAGCCTTGGGACTAGCGGAAACCAAGAGACCCAGTACTTC.

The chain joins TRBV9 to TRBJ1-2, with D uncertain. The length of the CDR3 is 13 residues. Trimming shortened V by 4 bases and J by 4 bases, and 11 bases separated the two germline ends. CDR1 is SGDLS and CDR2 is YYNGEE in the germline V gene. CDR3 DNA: TGTGCCAGCAGCCTCCAGGAGGGCTATGGCTACACCTTC. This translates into CASSLQEGYGYTF.

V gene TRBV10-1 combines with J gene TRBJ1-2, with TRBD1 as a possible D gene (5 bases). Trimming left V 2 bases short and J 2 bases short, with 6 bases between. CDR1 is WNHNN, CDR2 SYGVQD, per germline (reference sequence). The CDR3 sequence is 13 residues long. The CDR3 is CASSEDSNYGYTF. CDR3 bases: TGCGCCAGCAGTGAGGACAGCAACTATGGCTACACCTTC.